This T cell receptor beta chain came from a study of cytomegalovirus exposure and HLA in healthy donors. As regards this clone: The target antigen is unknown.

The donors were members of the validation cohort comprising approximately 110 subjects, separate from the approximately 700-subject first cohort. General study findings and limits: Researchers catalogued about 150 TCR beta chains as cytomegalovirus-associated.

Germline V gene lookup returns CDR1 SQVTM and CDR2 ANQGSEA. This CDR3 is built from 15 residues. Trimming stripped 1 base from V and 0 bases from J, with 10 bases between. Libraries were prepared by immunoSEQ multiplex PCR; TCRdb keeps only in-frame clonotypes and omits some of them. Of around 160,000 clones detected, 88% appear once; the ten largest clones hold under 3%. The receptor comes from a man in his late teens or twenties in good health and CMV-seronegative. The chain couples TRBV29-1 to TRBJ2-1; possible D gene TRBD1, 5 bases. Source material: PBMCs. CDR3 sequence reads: CSVEGTQVSYNEQFF. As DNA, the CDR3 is TGCAGCGTTGAAGGGACACAGGTCTCCTACAATGAGCAGTTCTTC.